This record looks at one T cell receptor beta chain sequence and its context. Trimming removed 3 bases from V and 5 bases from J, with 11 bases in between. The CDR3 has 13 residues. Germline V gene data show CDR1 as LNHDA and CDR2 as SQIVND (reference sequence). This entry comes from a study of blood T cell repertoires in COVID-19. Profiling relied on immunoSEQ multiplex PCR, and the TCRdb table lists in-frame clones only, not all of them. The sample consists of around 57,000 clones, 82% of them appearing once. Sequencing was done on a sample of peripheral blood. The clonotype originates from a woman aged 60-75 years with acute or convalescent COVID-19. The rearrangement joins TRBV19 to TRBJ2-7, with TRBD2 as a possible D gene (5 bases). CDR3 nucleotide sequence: TGTGCCAGTAGTATGCAAGTTAGCGACGAGCAGTACTTC. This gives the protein CASSMQVSDEQYF.